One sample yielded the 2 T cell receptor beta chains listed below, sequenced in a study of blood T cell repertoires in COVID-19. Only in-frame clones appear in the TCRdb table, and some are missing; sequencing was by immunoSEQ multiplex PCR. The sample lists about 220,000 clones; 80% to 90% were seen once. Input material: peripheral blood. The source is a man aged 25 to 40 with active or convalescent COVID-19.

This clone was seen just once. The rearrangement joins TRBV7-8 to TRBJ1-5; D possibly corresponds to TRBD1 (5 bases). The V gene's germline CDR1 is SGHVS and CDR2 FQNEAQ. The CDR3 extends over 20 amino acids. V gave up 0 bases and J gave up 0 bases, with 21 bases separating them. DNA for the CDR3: TGTGCCAGCAGCTTAGCTGGGCAGGGTTTTACACGAAATAGCAATCAGCCCCAGCATTTT. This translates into CASSLAGQGFTRNSNQPQHF.

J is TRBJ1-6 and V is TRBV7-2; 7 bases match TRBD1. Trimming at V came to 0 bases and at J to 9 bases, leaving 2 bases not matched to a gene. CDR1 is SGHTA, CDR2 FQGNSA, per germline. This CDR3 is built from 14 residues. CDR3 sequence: CASSLAGTVSPLHF. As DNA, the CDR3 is TGTGCCAGCAGCTTAGCGGGGACAGTTTCACCCCTCCACTTT.